These 10 T cell receptor beta chains came from one sample sequenced in a study of lymphopenia after photon versus proton radiotherapy. TCRdb's copy holds only in-frame clones and misses some; the assay was immunoSEQ multiplex PCR. In the table there are roughly 17,000 clones, 65% to 90% of which are singletons. Sequences were derived from peripheral blood, sampled from a patient treated with proton-based radiotherapy. The receptor set was obtained from a man between 65 and 85 years old with pancreatic cancer.

The gene calls are TRBV6-5 and TRBJ2-3; D is possibly TRBD1 or TRBD2 (6 bases each). Trimming took off 5 bases at V and 4 bases at J, with 16 bases between the two ends. CDR1 and CDR2 (germline): MNHEY, SVGAGI. The CDR3 is made up of 15 amino acids. The CDR3 sequence: CASSHEGGIPDTQYF. The CDR3 DNA follows: TGTGCCAGCAGTCACGAGGGGGGAATCCCAGATACGCAGTATTTT.

The gene calls are TRBV19 and TRBJ1-1; the match to TRBD1 covers 8 bases. The V gene's germline CDR1 is LNHDA and CDR2 SQIVND (reference sequence). CDR3 length: 17 amino acids. J gave up 1 base and V 3 bases, and 10 bases lay outside the gene matches. CDR3 region: CASSIPGQGQRNTEAFF. The DNA of the CDR3 is TGTGCCAGTAGTATCCCCGGACAGGGTCAAAGGAACACTGAAGCTTTCTTT.

The V and J genes are TRBV2 and TRBJ2-5; D may match TRBD1 or TRBD2 (5 bases each). V was pared by 10 bases and J by 3 bases, with 18 bases between. From germline, CDR1 is SNHLY and CDR2 FYNNEI. This CDR3 contains 14 residues. CDR3 coding DNA: TGTGCCACCCAGATAGGGACGACTGAAGAGACCCAGTACTTC. It is translated as CATQIGTTEETQYF.

The chain uses TRBV25-1 and TRBJ1-4; TRBD1 agrees at 8 bases. The CDR3 length is 15 residues. The trim removed 4 bases at V and 6 bases at J, leaving 7 bases unmatched. In germline, CDR1 is MGHDK, CDR2 SYGVNS. The CDR3 here is CASSARTGPDEKLFF. The CDR3 bases are TGTGCCAGCAGTGCTCGGACAGGGCCTGATGAAAAACTGTTTTTT.

The V gene is TRBV5-6, the J gene TRBJ2-7; D is undetermined. The V gene lost 4 bases and the J gene lost 3 bases, with 14 bases spanning the gap. The CDR3 is 14 amino acids. The germline CDR1 and CDR2 sequences are SGHDT and YYEEEE. The CDR3 spells CASSVNGWIYEQYF. CDR3 bases: TGTGCCAGCAGCGTTAACGGCTGGATCTACGAGCAGTACTTC.

The V gene is TRBV6-6, the J gene TRBJ1-3, with 7 nucleotides matching TRBD1. The CDR3 runs to 14 residues. Losses at the gene ends were 7 bases for V and 1 base for J; bases not matched to a gene: 4. Germline V gene sequence: CDR1 MNHNY, CDR2 SVGAGI (reference sequence). This chain's CDR3 is CASTYRGSGNTIYF. DNA of the CDR3: TGTGCCAGCACCTACAGGGGTTCTGGAAACACCATATATTTT.

This chain joins TRBV13 and TRBJ2-1; D unclear. Trimming left V 0 bases short and J 2 bases short, with 5 bases between. Per the germline V gene, CDR1 is PRHDT and CDR2 is FYEKMQ (reference sequence). This CDR3 has 14 amino acids. CDR3 in DNA: TGTGCCAGCAGCTTAGGGGGCGCCTACAATGAGCAGTTCTTC. Protein: CASSLGGAYNEQFF.

The chain carries TRBV30 and TRBJ2-2; D unclear. V was shortened by 0 bases and J by 6 bases, with 14 bases between the two germline ends. The CDR3 spans 15 residues. Per germline, CDR1 GTSNPN and CDR2 SVGIG (reference sequence). Written as DNA, the CDR3 is TGTGCCTGGAGTGTAAACTATAATGGGGCCGGGGAGCTGTTTTTT. It yields the protein CAWSVNYNGAGELFF.

This chain uses TRBV6-6 with TRBJ2-1, with 13 bases that match TRBD2. After removal of 5 bases from V and 6 bases from J, the junction contained 4 bases not matched to a gene. CDR3 size: 15 residues. The germline gives CDR1 MNHNY, CDR2 SVGAGI (reference sequence). The CDR3 loop reads CASSLTSGGGNEQFF. The CDR3 DNA follows: TGTGCCAGCAGTCTCACTAGCGGGGGGGGCAATGAGCAGTTCTTC.

This clone was detected a few times. The J gene is TRBJ2-1, the V gene TRBV29-1, with 10 positions matching TRBD2. The CDR3 has 14 amino acids. The germline CDR1 and CDR2 sequences are SQVTM and ANQGSEA. V lost 2 bases to trimming and J lost 6 bases; unmatched junction nucleotides: 4. The DNA for the CDR3 is TGCAGCGTTGAACAAGCGGGAGGGGGCAATGAGCAGTTCTTC. Its protein is CSVEQAGGGNEQFF.